These 27 T cell receptor beta chains originate from one sample sequenced in a study of control samples from healthy donors and cancer patients. Produced via immunoSEQ multiplex PCR; TCRdb's table is partial and in-frame only. The sample holds hundreds of thousands of clones; roughly 82% are singletons and the top ten take less than 15%. Sequenced input: PBMCs. These receptor sequences come from a woman aged 55-70 years with lung cancer.

V gene TRBV20-1 combines with J gene TRBJ1-2; 9 bases match TRBD1. The CDR3 sequence is 15 residues long. Germline V gene data show CDR1 as DFQATT and CDR2 as SNEGSKA (reference sequence). The J segment lost 3 bases and the V segment lost 3 bases, leaving 8 bases of the junction unmatched. CDR3 sequence: CSASPGQGWDYGYTF. CDR3 DNA: TGCAGTGCTAGTCCGGGACAGGGTTGGGACTATGGCTACACCTTC.

The chain has TRBV19 and TRBJ2-2; 8 nucleotides align to TRBD2. In germline, CDR1 is LNHDA, CDR2 SQIVND (reference sequence). The CDR3 is 15 amino acids. The ends lost 6 bases at V and 5 bases at J; junction bases unmatched: 8. The CDR3 loop reads CASRNPAGGTGELFF. For the CDR3, the DNA is TGTGCCAGTAGGAACCCCGCGGGAGGTACCGGGGAGCTGTTTTTT.

This clone occurred a few times. In the same sample, other DNA sequences code for this CDR3. V usage is TRBV7-9 and J usage is TRBJ2-7; D might be TRBD1 or TRBD2, each matching 5 bases. CDR1 is SEHNR, CDR2 FQNEAQ, per germline (reference sequence). Between the trimmed V and J ends, which lost 0 bases and 3 bases, there was a span of 9 bases. The CDR3 is made up of 14 amino acids. CDR3 protein: CASSLAGVNYEQYF. The CDR3 DNA reads as TGTGCCAGCAGCTTAGCGGGGGTTAACTACGAGCAGTACTTC.

V usage is TRBV5-1 and J usage is TRBJ2-7, with 8 bases lining up with TRBD1. This CDR3 contains 17 residues. CDR1 SGHRS and CDR2 YFSETQ come from the germline V gene. V trimming: 0 bases; J trimming: 6 bases; junction bases outside the gene matches: 14. The chain's CDR3 is CASSLGMTRGLLSEQYF. CDR3 nucleotides: TGCGCCAGCAGCTTGGGCATGACCAGGGGGCTTCTCTCCGAGCAGTACTTC.

A note on this clone: The same CDR3 is also encoded by other DNA sequences in this sample. The CDR3 here is CASSPRTGSNEKLFF. The CDR3 coding sequence is TGCGCCAGCAGCCCTAGGACAGGGTCTAATGAAAAACTGTTTTTT. This chain connects TRBV5-1 to TRBJ1-4, with 8 nucleotides matching TRBD1. The V gene end was trimmed by 4 bases and the J gene end by 3 bases; junction bases not matched to a gene: 5. Germline CDR1 and CDR2: SGHRS and YFSETQ. The CDR3 runs to 15 residues.

The chain recombines TRBV19 with TRBJ1-1; D unclear. The ends were cut back, 3 bases at V and 1 base at J, with 6 bases in the middle. Germline assignment: CDR1 LNHDA and CDR2 SQIVND (reference sequence). This CDR3 spans 13 amino acids. In DNA, the CDR3 is TGTGCCAGTAGTATGGGGAGGAACACTGAAGCTTTCTTT. Amino acid sequence: CASSMGRNTEAFF.

The chain uses TRBV5-1 and TRBJ1-1; D is possibly TRBD1 (5 bases). There are 14 residues in the CDR3. Germline V gives CDR1 SGHRS, CDR2 YFSETQ. V was clipped by 0 bases and J by 7 bases, with 13 bases between them. CDR3 DNA sequence: TGCGCCAGCAGCTTGGCCCTGGGGCGAGGTGAAGCTTTCTTT. Translation: CASSLALGRGEAFF.

The chain joins TRBV10-3 to TRBJ2-5; 8 bases map to TRBD1. Per the germline V gene, CDR1 is ENHRY and CDR2 is SYGVKD. This CDR3 region has 14 residues. After removal of 8 bases from V and 4 bases from J, the junction contained 9 bases not matched to a gene. The CDR3 loop reads CAIADRGYRETQYF. CDR3 DNA sequence: TGTGCCATCGCAGACAGGGGATATAGAGAGACCCAGTACTTC.

The V and J genes are TRBV5-1 and TRBJ1-1, with 7 bases aligning to TRBD1. Germline V gives CDR1 SGHRS, CDR2 YFSETQ. With 0 bases clipped from V and 0 bases from J, the junction kept 5 bases outside the gene matches. The CDR3 loop spans 16 amino acids. The CDR3 loop is CASSLGQGGMNTEAFF. Written as DNA, the CDR3 is TGCGCCAGCAGCTTGGGGCAGGGGGGTATGAACACTGAAGCTTTCTTT.

The rearrangement links TRBV2 to TRBJ1-5; D gene ambiguous. The CDR3 has 13 amino acids. Per the germline V gene, CDR1 is SNHLY and CDR2 is FYNNEI. Trimming removed 8 bases at V and 0 bases at J, with 8 bases between. The chain's CDR3 is CASGEYSNQPQHF. CDR3 sequence (DNA): TGTGCCAGCGGGGAATATAGCAATCAGCCCCAGCATTTT.

The chain combines TRBV5-1 with TRBJ1-3; a weak D match, TRBD1 (5 bases). The germline V and J ends were trimmed by 4 bases and 0 bases, with 14 bases remaining between them. Germline lookup yields CDR1 SGHRS and CDR2 YFSETQ. The CDR3 consists of 16 residues. The CDR3 DNA reads as TGCGCCAGCAGCCCTTATGGGGGTAACTCTGGAAACACCATATATTTT. Protein sequence: CASSPYGGNSGNTIYF.

This chain links TRBV7-2 with TRBJ1-5, with D unclear. CDR3 size: 13 residues. In germline, CDR1 is SGHTA, CDR2 FQGNSA. The ends were cut back, 1 base at V and 6 bases at J, with 7 bases in the middle. CDR3 sequence: CASSLDGGQPQHF. CDR3 in DNA: TGTGCCAGCAGCTTAGACGGAGGTCAGCCCCAGCATTTT.

The chain links TRBV2 to TRBJ2-3, with 14 bases fitting TRBD2. The V gene's germline CDR1 is SNHLY and CDR2 FYNNEI. J gave up 4 bases and V 1 base, and 4 bases lay outside the gene matches. This CDR3 spans 17 amino acids. The CDR3 coding sequence is TGTGCCAGCAGTGAAGGGAGGACTAGCGGGGGGTCAGATACGCAGTATTTT. Protein sequence: CASSEGRTSGGSDTQYF.

Comment on this clone: A read error is likely here: a far larger clone is one base away. The chain uses TRBV6-1 and TRBJ1-5; D is unclear. Trimming shortened V by 1 base and J by 6 bases, and 4 bases separated the two germline ends. CDR3 length equals 12 residues. The germline V gene has CDR1 MNHNS and CDR2 SASEGT. CDR3 nucleotide sequence: TGTGCCAGCAGTGAAGGGACTCAGCCCCAGCATTTT. Its protein is CASSEGTQPQHF.

The chain uses TRBV7-6 and TRBJ2-7; D may correspond to TRBD1 or TRBD2 (5 bases each). The germline CDR1 and CDR2 sequences are SGHVS and FNYEAQ. V shed 5 bases and J shed 0 bases, with 11 bases lying between them. The CDR3 covers 14 residues. The CDR3 spells CASSPAGTSYEQYF. CDR3 in DNA: TGTGCCAGCAGCCCCGCCGGGACCTCCTACGAGCAGTACTTC.

This clone was seen more than once but under ten times. The chain links TRBV6-5 to TRBJ1-5, with D unresolved. CDR3 size: 10 residues. Germline V gives CDR1 MNHEY, CDR2 SVGAGI. Trimming left V 9 bases short and J 7 bases short, with 7 bases between. CDR3 loop: CASGLQPQHF. In nucleotides, the CDR3 is TGTGCCAGTGGCTTGCAGCCCCAGCATTTT.

The chain carries TRBV7-2 and TRBJ1-1; D is unclear. Germline V gene sequence: CDR1 SGHTA, CDR2 FQGNSA. V was cut by 4 bases and J by 0 bases, with 6 bases left in between. CDR3 length equals 13 residues. The CDR3 region is CASSSSLNTEAFF. The CDR3 bases are TGTGCCAGCAGCTCCTCACTGAACACTGAAGCTTTCTTT.

The rearrangement uses TRBV2 and TRBJ1-5, with D uncertain. The CDR3 is made up of 16 amino acids. Trimming removed 1 base at V and 0 bases at J, with 10 bases between. Germline assignment: CDR1 SNHLY and CDR2 FYNNEI. CDR3: CASSEELLYSNQPQHF. CDR3 DNA sequence: TGTGCCAGCAGTGAAGAGCTACTCTATAGCAATCAGCCCCAGCATTTT.

This sequence joins TRBV5-1 and TRBJ2-2, with TRBD1 identical over 9 bases. The germline V gene has CDR1 SGHRS and CDR2 YFSETQ. The CDR3 sequence is 17 residues long. Losses at the gene ends were 4 bases for V and 5 bases for J; bases not matched to a gene: 12. The CDR3 region is CASSLGRGQGWTGELFF. The CDR3 coding sequence is TGCGCCAGCAGCCTGGGAAGGGGACAGGGTTGGACCGGGGAGCTGTTTTTT.

The chain recombines TRBV7-3 with TRBJ1-1; D call uncertain. The CDR3 is 12 residues long. The V gene lost 6 bases and the J gene lost 3 bases, with 8 bases spanning the gap. Germline V CDR1 and CDR2: SGHTA, FQGTGA. CDR3 region: CASRGRDTEAFF. CDR3 nucleotides: TGTGCCAGCAGGGGCAGAGACACTGAAGCTTTCTTT.

The chain has TRBV11-2 and TRBJ2-5; possibly TRBD1 for D (6 bases). Germline CDR1 is SGHAT and CDR2 is FQNNGV. V dropped 4 bases and J dropped 4 bases, with 10 bases sitting between them. The CDR3 totals 13 residues. CDR3 nucleotides: TGTGCCAGCAGCTCACAGGGTACAGAGACCCAGTACTTC. Its translation is CASSSQGTETQYF.

This chain links TRBV4-1 with TRBJ1-2; D is unresolved. This CDR3 spans 15 amino acids. V was trimmed by 0 bases and J by 4 bases, leaving 12 bases between them. In germline, CDR1 is MGHRA, CDR2 YSYEKL. In DNA, the CDR3 is TGCGCCAGCAGCCAAGAAACCCAGGCTACCTATGGCTACACCTTC. This codes for CASSQETQATYGYTF.

The rearrangement joins TRBV9 to TRBJ2-3; D gene ambiguous. This CDR3 has 14 amino acids. Germline V CDR1 and CDR2: SGDLS, YYNGEE. The V gene lost 0 bases and the J gene lost 6 bases, with 11 bases spanning the gap. DNA of the CDR3: TGTGCCAGCAGCGTAGGTCCCACAGAGGATACGCAGTATTTT. Amino acid sequence: CASSVGPTEDTQYF.

This chain links TRBV7-9 with TRBJ1-6; D uncertain. Germline values: CDR1 SEHNR, CDR2 FQNEAQ (reference sequence). V was clipped by 5 bases and J by 0 bases, with 8 bases between them. The CDR3 runs 15 residues. The CDR3 nucleotides read TGTGCCAGCAGCCCGTTTATCTCCTATAATTCACCCCTCCACTTT. It encodes CASSPFISYNSPLHF.

The V call is TRBV7-9, the J call TRBJ2-1, with a weak D call TRBD2 (6 bases). Trimming pared 5 bases from V and 6 bases from J, leaving 23 bases between. CDR3 length: 17 residues. CDR1 is SEHNR, CDR2 FQNEAQ, per germline (reference sequence). CDR3 amino acids: CASSEFSHGGSGNEQFF. CDR3 DNA: TGTGCCAGCAGCGAGTTTTCTCACGGGGGTAGCGGCAATGAGCAGTTCTTC. The full variable domain, rest sourced from reference TRBV7-9 and TRBJ2-1, is DTGVSQNPRHKITKRGQNVTFRCDPISEHNRLYWYRQTLGQGPEFLTYFQNEAQLEKSRLLSDRFSAERPKGSFSTLEIQRTEQGDSAMYLCASSEFSHGGSGNEQFFGPGTRLTVL.

The chain is built from TRBV24-1 and TRBJ2-2; D not resolved. The CDR3 length is 16 residues. Per germline, CDR1 KGHDR and CDR2 SFDVKD. Deletions cut 1 base from V and 5 bases from J, with 13 bases between. CDR3 DNA sequence: TGTGCCACCAGTGATTTTGTGGGTCCCAGTACCGGGGAGCTGTTTTTT. Its translation is CATSDFVGPSTGELFF.

This clone was detected only a few times. The chain combines TRBV3-1 (or the pseudogene TRBV3-2) with TRBJ1-5; 9 positions agree with TRBD1. The CDR3 loop spans 14 amino acids. Unmatched junction bases numbered 7, after V lost 4 bases and J lost 9 bases. Germline CDR1 LGHDT, CDR2 YNNKEL (reference sequence). This CDR3 reads CASSLGQGLGPQHF. As DNA, the CDR3 is TGTGCCAGCAGCCTGGGACAGGGACTAGGGCCCCAGCATTTT.